This section outlines one TCR beta chain sequence together with its context. Assay used: immunoSEQ multiplex PCR; TCRdb lists only in-frame clones, some missing. The sample has 90,000 to 100,000 clones, roughly 89% seen once. The sample is drawn from a study of PD-L1 blockade in urothelial cancer. Time point reported: pretreatment peripheral blood. Germline trimming cut 2 bases from V and 7 bases from J; bases unmatched to any gene: 2. This CDR3 has 14 residues. The germline V gene encodes CDR1 SNHLY and CDR2 FYNNEI. The receptor comes from a man aged 60-69 years with urothelial cancer. The chain uses TRBV2 and TRBJ1-6, with TRBD1 identical over 7 bases. The sequencing used PBMCs, collected around atezolizumab (anti-PD-L1) treatment. The DNA of the CDR3 is TGTGCCAGCAGTGAAACAGGGGTAAATTCACCCCTCCACTTT. This translates into CASSETGVNSPLHF.